Listed here is a single T cell receptor beta chain. The data were taken from a study of T cell responses to AZD1222 COVID-19 vaccine. TCRdb's table, derived via immunoSEQ multiplex PCR, lists solely in-frame clones and lacks some. The sample consists of fewer than 90,000 clones, about 86% of them appearing once. The V end lost 2 bases, the J end lost 8 bases, and 16 bases lay between the germline ends. This CDR3 region has 16 residues. Germline CDR1 ENHRY, CDR2 SYGVKD. The chain employs TRBV10-3 and TRBJ1-6; D ambiguous. This TCR was sampled from an adult who received the AZD1222 COVID-19 vaccine. The sequencing here drew on peripheral blood, taken 28 days after the second AZD1222 dose. The CDR3 reads CAISEKSALAHSPLHF. CDR3 nucleotide sequence: TGTGCCATCAGTGAGAAAAGCGCCCTTGCCCATTCACCCCTCCACTTT.